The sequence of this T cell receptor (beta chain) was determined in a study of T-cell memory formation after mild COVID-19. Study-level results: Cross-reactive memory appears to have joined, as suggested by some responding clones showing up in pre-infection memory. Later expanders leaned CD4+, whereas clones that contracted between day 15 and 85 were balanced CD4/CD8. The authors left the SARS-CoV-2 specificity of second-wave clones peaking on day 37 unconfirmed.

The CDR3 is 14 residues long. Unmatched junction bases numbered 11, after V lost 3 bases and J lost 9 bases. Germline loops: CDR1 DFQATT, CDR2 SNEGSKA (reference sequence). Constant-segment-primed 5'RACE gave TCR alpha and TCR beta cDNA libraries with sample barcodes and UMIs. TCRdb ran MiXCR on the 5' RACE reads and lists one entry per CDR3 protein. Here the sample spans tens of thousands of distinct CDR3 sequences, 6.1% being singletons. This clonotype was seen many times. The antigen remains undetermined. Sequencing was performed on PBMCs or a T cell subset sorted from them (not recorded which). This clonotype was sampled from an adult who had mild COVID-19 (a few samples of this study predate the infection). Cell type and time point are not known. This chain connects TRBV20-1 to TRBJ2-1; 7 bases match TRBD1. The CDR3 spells CSARITGAVGEQFF. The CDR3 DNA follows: TGCAGTGCTAGGATTACAGGGGCGGTAGGTGAGCAGTTCTTC.